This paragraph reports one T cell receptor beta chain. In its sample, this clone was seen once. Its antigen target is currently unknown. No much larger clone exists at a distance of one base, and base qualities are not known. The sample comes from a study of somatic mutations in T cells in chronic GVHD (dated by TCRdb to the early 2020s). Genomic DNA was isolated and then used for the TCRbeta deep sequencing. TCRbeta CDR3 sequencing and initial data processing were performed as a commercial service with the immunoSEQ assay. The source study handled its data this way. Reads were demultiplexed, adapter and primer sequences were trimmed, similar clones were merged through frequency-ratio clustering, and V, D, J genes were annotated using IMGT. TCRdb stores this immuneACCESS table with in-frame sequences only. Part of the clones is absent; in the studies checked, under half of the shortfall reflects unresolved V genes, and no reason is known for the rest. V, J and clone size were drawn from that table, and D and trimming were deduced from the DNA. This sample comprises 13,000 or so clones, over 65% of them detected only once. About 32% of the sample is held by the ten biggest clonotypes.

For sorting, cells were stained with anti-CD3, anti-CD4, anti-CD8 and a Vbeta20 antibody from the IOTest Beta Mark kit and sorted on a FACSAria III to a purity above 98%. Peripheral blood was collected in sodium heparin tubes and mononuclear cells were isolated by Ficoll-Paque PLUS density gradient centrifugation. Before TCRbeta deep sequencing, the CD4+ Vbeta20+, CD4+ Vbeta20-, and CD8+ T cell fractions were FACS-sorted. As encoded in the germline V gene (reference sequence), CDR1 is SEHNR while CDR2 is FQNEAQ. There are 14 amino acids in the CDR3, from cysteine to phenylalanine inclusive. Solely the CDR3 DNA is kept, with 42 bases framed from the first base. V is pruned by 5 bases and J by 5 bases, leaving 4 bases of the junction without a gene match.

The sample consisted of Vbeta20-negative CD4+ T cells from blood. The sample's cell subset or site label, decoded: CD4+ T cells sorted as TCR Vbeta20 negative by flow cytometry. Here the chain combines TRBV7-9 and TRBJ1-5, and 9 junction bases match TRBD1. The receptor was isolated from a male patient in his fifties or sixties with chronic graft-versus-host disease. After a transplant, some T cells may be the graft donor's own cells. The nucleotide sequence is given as TGTGCCAGCAGCCCCGGGACAGGGTATCAGCCCCAGCATTTT. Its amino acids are CASSPGTGYQPQHF.